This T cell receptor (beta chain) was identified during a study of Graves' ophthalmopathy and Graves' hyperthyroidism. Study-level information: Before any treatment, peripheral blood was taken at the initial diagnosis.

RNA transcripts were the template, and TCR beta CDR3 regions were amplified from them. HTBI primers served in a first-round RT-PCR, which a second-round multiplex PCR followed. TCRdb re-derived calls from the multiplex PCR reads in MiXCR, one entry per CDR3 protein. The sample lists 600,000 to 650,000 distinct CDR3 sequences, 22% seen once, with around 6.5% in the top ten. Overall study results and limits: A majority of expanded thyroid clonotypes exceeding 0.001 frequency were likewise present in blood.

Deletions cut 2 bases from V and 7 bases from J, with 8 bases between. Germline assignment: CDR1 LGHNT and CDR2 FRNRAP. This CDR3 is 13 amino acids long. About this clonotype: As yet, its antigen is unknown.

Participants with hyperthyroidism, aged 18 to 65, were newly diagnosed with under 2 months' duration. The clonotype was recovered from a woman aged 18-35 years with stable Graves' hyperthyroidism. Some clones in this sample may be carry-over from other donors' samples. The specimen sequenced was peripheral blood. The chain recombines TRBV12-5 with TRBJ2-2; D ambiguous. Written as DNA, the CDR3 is TGTGCTAGTGGTTTGCTTGAAGTCGGGGAGCTGTTTTTT. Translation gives CASGLLEVGELFF.